The clone carrying this T cell receptor (beta chain) was observed a handful of times. The target antigen is unknown. Trimming removed 5 bases from V and 2 bases from J; junction bases left unmatched: 8. Germline CDR1 reads MNHEY; CDR2 reads SMNVEV (reference sequence). The CDR3 runs to 17 residues. This sample stems from a study of post-analysis software for immune sequencing data. Study-level information: Relapsing-remitting, secondary progressive and progressive-relapsing forms made up the multiple sclerosis disease courses.

General study findings and limits: Patients had higher frequencies than controls of five or six TRBV segments, including TRBV5-6, TRBV5-1 and TRBV20-1. Same-batch preparations were strongly co-clustered by F measure. Multiple sclerosis patients showed significantly lower normalized Chao1 diversity than controls did.

Unique molecular identifiers had been added to the TCR beta cDNA libraries. Input populations of roughly 0.9 to 10 million T cells gave rise to a few hundred thousand cDNA molecules. TCRdb ran MiXCR on the PCR reads and lists one entry per CDR3 protein. The sample shows 350,000 to 450,000 distinct CDR3 sequences, about 40% of them seen only once. Sequencing used blood. The sequence was obtained from a girl aged 2 to 9 with multiple sclerosis. V is TRBV27 and J is TRBJ2-1, with TRBD2 matching over 11 bases. Here the CDR3 DNA reads TGTGCCAGCAGTCATCAATCGGGACTAGCGGCCTACAATGAGCAGTTCTTC. It codes for CASSHQSGLAAYNEQFF.